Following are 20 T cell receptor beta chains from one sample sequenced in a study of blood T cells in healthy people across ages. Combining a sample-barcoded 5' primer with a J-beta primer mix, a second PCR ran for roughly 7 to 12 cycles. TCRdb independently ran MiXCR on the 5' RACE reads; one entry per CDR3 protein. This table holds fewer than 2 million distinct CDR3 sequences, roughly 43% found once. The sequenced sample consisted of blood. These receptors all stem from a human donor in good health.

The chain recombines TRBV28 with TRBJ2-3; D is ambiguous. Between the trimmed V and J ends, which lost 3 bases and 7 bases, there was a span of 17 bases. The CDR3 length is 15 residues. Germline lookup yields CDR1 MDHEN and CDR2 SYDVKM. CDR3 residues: CASSFYGPVVNTQYF. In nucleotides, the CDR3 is TGTGCCAGCAGTTTTTACGGCCCGGTTGTGAATACGCAGTATTTT.

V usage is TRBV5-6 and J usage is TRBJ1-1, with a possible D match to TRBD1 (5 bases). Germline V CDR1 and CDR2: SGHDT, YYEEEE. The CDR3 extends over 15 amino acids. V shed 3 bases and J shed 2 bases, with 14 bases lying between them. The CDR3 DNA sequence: TGTGCCAGCAGCTCGCTCGGGGCTGGCAACACTGAAGCTTTCTTT. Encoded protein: CASSSLGAGNTEAFF.

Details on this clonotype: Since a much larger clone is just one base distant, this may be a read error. CDR3 nucleotides: TGCAGCGTTGTGGACGGCACAGATACGCAGTATTTT. It is translated as CSVVDGTDTQYF. This chain uses TRBV29-1 with TRBJ2-3, with unresolved D. Trimming took off 4 bases at V and 1 base at J, with 6 bases between the two ends. From germline, CDR1 is SQVTM and CDR2 ANQGSEA. The CDR3 has 12 amino acids.

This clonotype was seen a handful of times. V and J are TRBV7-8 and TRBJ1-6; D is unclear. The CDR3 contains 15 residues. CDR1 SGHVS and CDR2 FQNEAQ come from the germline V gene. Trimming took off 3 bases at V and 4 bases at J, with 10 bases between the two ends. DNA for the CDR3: TGTGCCAGCAGCTTGTACCGGGAGTATAATTCACCCCTCCACTTT. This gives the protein CASSLYREYNSPLHF.

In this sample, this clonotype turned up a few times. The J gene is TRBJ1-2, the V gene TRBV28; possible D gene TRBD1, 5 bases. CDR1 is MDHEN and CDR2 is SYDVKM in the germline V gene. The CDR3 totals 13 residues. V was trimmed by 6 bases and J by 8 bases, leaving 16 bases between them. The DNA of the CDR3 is TGTGCCAGCAGACTATCCGGGACCGGGGGCTACACCTTC. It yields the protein CASRLSGTGGYTF.

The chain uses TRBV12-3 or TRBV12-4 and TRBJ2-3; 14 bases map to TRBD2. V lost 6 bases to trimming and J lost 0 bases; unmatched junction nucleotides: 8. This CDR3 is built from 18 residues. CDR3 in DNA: TGTGCCAGCAGACTGGGACTAGCGGGGGCCCTCAGCACAGATACGCAGTATTTT. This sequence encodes CASRLGLAGALSTDTQYF.

CDR3 protein: CSVGVPDTQYF. The CDR3 DNA is TGCAGCGTTGGCGTCCCAGATACGCAGTATTTT. The rearrangement uses TRBV29-1 and TRBJ2-3; D unresolved. The germline gives CDR1 SQVTM, CDR2 ANQGSEA. The V gene lost 4 bases and the J gene lost 4 bases, with 6 bases spanning the gap. This CDR3 contains 11 residues.

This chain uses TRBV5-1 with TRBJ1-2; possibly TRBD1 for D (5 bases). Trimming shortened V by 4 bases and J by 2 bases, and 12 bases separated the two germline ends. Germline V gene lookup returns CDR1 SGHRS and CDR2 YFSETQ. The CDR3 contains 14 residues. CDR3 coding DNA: TGCGCCAGCAGCCAGCAGGGAGGAAACTATGGCTACACCTTC. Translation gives CASSQQGGNYGYTF.

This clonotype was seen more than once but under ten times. CDR3 loop: CASSTGLFYNEQFF. The CDR3 DNA reads TGTGCCAGCAGTACGGGATTATTCTACAATGAGCAGTTCTTC. The chain couples TRBV6-2 or TRBV6-3 to TRBJ2-1, with D possibly being TRBD2 (5 bases). The CDR3 consists of 14 residues. CDR1 and CDR2 (germline): MNHEY, SVGEGT. Trimming cost V 5 bases and J 3 bases, with 11 bases left between them.

The CDR3 nucleotides read TGTGCCAGCAGTTACACAAGAATTAGCGGGGGATTTAATGAGCAGTTCTTC. It encodes CASSYTRISGGFNEQFF. This chain joins TRBV6-2 or TRBV6-3 and TRBJ2-1, with 9 bases that match TRBD2. V trimming: 2 bases; J trimming: 7 bases; junction bases outside the gene matches: 12. The CDR3 has 17 amino acids. CDR1 is MNHEY and CDR2 is SVGEGT in the germline V gene.

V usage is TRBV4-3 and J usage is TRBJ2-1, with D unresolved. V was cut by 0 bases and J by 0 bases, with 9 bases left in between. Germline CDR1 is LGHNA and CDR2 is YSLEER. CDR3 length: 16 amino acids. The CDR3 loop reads CASSQERRSSYNEQFF. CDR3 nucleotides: TGCGCCAGCAGCCAAGAACGGCGGAGCTCCTACAATGAGCAGTTCTTC.

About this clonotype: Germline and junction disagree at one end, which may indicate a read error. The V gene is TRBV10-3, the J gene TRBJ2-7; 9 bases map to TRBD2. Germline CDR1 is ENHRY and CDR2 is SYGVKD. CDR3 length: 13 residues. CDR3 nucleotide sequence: TGTACCATCAGTGGCGGGGGGGTCTACGAGCAGTACTTC. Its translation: CTISGGGVYEQYF.

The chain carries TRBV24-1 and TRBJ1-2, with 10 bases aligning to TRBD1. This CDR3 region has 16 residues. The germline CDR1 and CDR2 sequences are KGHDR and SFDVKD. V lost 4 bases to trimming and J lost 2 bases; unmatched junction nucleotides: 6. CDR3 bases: TGTGCCACCAGTGAGGGGGGACAGGGGTTGAACTATGGCTACACCTTC. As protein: CATSEGGQGLNYGYTF.

DNA of the CDR3: TGTGCCAGCAACGAGCGGGGGGGTAGAGAGACCCAGTACTTC. This encodes CASNERGGRETQYF. This chain links TRBV12-3 or TRBV12-4 with TRBJ2-5; 10 nucleotides line up with TRBD2. The CDR3 spans 14 residues. After removal of 7 bases from V and 4 bases from J, the junction contained 6 bases not matched to a gene.

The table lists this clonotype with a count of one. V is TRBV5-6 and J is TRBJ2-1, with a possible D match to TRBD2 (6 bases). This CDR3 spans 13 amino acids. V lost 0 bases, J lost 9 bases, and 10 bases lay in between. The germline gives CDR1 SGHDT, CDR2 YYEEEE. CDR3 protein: CASSLVEGSEQFF. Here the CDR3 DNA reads TGTGCCAGCAGCTTGGTGGAGGGTAGTGAGCAGTTCTTC.

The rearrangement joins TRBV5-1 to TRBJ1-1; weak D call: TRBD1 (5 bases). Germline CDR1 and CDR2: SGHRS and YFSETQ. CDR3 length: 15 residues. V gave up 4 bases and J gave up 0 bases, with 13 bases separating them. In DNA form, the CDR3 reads TGCGCCAGCAGCCCGGAGGGGAGTATGAACACTGAAGCTTTCTTT. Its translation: CASSPEGSMNTEAFF. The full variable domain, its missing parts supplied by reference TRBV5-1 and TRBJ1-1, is KAGVTQTPRYLIKTRGQQVTLSCSPISGHRSVSWYQQTPGQGLQFLFEYFSETQRNKGNFPGRFSGRQFSNSRSEMNVSTLELGDSALYLCASSPEGSMNTEAFFGQGTRLTVV.

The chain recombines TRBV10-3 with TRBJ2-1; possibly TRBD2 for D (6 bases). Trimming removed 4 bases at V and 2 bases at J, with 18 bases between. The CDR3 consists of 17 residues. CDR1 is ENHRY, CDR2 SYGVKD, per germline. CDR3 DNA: TGTGCCATCAGTGCCTCGAGGAGGGGCACCCCCTACAATGAGCAGTTCTTC. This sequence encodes CAISASRRGTPYNEQFF.

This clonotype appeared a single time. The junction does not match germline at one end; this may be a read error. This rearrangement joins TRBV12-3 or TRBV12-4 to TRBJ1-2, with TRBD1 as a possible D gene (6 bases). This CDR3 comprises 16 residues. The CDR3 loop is CASSFAPTGANYGHTF. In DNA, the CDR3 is TGTGCCAGCAGTTTCGCGCCGACAGGCGCCAACTATGGCCACACCTTC.

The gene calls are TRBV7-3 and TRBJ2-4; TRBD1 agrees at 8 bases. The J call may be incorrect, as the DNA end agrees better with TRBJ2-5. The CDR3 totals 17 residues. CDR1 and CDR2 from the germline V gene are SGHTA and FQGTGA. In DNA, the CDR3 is TGTGCCAGCAGCCCAGGACAGGGACGCGGAAGGGGGAAGACCCAGTACTTC. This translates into CASSPGQGRGRGKTQYF.

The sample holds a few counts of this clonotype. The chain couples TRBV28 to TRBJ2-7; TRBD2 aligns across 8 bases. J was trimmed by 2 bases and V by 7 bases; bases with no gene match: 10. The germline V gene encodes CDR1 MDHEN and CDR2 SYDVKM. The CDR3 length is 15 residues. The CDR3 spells CASTSLAGLTYEQYF. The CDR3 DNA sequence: TGTGCCAGCACCTCTCTAGCGGGCTTAACCTACGAGCAGTACTTC.